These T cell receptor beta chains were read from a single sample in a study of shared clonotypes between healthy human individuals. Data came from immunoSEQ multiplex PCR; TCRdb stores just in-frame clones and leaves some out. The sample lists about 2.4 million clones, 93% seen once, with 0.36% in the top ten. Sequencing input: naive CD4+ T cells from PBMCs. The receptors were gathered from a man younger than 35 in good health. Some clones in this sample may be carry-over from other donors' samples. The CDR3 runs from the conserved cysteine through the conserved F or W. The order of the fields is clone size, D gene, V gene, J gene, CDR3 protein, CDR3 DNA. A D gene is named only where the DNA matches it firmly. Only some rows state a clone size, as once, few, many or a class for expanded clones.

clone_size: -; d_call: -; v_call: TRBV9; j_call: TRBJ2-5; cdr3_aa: CASSVGLTGRGETQYF; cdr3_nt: TGTGCCAGCAGCGTAGGATTGACCGGTCGAGGGGAGACCCAGTACTTC
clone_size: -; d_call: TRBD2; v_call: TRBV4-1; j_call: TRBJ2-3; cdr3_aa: CASSQVAGAITDTQYF; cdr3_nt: TGCGCCAGCAGCCAAGTTGCGGGAGCGATAACAGATACGCAGTATTTT
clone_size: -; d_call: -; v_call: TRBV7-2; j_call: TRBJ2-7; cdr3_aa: CASNPSLGSYEQYF; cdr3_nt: TGTGCCAGCAACCCGAGCCTAGGCTCCTACGAGCAGTACTTC
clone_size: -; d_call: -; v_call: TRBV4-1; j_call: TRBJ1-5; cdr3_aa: CASSQPGGYSNQPQHF; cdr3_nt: TGCGCCAGCAGCCAGCCGGGAGGTTATAGCAATCAGCCCCAGCATTTT
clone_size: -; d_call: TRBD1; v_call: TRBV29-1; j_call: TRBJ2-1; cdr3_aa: CSVGPRAQGPYNEQFF; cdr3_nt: TGCAGCGTTGGGCCTAGAGCACAGGGGCCTTACAATGAGCAGTTCTTC
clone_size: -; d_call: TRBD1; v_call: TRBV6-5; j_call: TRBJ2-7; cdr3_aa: CASSYGTGTGLVEQYF; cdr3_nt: TGTGCCAGCAGTTACGGGACAGGGACTGGACTGGTGGAGCAGTACTTC
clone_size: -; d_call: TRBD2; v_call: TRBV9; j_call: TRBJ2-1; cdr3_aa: CASGREGSSYNEQFF; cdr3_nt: TGTGCCAGCGGGCGGGAGGGTAGCTCCTACAATGAGCAGTTCTTC
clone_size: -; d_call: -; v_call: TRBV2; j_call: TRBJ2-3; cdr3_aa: CASSEGVNTQYF; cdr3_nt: TGTGCCAGCAGTGAAGGGGTAAATACGCAGTATTTT
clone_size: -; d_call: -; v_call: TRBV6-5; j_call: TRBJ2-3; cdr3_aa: CASSYSSSTDTQYF; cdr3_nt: TGTGCCAGCAGTTACTCCAGCAGCACAGATACGCAGTATTTT
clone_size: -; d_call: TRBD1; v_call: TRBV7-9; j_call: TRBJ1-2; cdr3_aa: CASSFGKQGGNYGYTF; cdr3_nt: TGTGCCAGCAGCTTCGGGAAACAGGGGGGTAACTATGGCTACACCTTC
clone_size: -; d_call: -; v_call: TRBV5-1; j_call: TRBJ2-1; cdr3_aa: CASSLSSGYNEQFF; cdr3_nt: TGCGCCAGCAGCTTGAGCAGCGGCTACAATGAGCAGTTCTTC
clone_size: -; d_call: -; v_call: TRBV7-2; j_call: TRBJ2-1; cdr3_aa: CASSKVANSYNEQFF; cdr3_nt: TGTGCCAGCAGCAAGGTAGCGAACTCCTACAATGAGCAGTTCTTC
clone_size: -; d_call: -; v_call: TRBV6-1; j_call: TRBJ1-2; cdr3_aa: CASESGVNYGYTF; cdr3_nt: TGTGCCTCCGAGTCCGGCGTTAACTATGGCTACACCTTC
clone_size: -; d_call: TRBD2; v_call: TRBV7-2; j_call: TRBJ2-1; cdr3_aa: CASEFRAGTDEQFF; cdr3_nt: TGTGCCAGCGAGTTTAGAGCGGGAACGGATGAGCAGTTCTTC
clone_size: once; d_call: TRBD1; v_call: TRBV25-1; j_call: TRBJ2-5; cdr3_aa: CASSTGTGGGETQYF; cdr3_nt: TGTGCCAGCTCAACCGGGACAGGGGGCGGAGAGACCCAGTACTTC
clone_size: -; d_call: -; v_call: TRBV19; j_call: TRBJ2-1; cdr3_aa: CASSMYGSTYNEQFF; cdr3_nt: TGTGCCAGTAGTATGTACGGGAGCACCTACAATGAGCAGTTCTTC
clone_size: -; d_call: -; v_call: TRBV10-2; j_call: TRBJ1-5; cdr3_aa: CASSEYQLNQPQHF; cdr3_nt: TGCGCCAGCAGTGAATACCAGTTAAATCAGCCCCAGCATTTT
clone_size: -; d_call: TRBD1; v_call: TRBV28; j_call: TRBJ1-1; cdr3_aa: CASKPQGLNTEAFF; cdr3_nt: TGTGCCAGCAAACCACAGGGGTTGAACACTGAAGCTTTCTTT
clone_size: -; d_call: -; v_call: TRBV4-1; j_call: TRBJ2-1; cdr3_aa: CASSRGANSYNEQFF; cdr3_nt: TGCGCCAGCAGCCGCGGAGCGAACTCCTACAATGAGCAGTTCTTC
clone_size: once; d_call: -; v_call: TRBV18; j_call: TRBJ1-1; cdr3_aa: CASSPGLNTEAFF; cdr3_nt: TGTGCCAGCTCACCAGGGTTGAACACTGAAGCTTTCTTT
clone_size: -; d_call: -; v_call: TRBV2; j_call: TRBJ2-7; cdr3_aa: CASSEGEQYF; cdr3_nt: TGTGCCAGCAGTGAAGGCGAGCAGTACTTC
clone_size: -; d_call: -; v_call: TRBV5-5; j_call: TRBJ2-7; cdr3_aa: CASSLPGQGGLYEQYF; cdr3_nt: TGTGCCAGCAGCTTGCCCGGACAGGGAGGGTTATACGAGCAGTACTTC
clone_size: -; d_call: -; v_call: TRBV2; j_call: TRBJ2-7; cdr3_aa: CASSENRGRAHEQYF; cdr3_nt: TGTGCCAGCAGTGAAAACCGGGGCAGGGCCCACGAGCAGTACTTC
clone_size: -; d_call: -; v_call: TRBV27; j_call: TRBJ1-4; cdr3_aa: CASRLGQGNEKLFF; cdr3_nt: TGTGCCAGCAGATTGGGTCAGGGGAATGAAAAACTGTTTTTT
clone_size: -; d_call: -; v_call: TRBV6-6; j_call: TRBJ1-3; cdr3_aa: CASSYSSGSGNTIYF; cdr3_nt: TGTGCCAGCAGTTACTCCTCAGGCTCTGGAAACACCATATATTTT
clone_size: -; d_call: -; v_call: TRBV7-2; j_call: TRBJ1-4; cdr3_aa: CASSRKLQEKLFF; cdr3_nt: TGTGCCAGCAGCCGTAAACTACAAGAAAAACTGTTTTTT
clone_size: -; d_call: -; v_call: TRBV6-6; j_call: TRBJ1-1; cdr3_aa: CASSSVFLAEAFF; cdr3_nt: TGTGCCAGCAGTTCGGTCTTCTTGGCTGAAGCTTTCTTT
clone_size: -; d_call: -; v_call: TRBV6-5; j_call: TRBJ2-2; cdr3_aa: CASSYLMTRRELFF; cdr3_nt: TGTGCCAGCAGTTACCTAATGACTCGGCGGGAGCTGTTTTTT
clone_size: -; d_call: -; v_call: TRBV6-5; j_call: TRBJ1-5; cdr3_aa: CASSYYSNQPQHF; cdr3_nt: TGTGCCAGCAGCTACTACAGCAATCAGCCCCAGCATTTT
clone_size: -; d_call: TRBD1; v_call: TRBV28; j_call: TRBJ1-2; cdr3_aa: CASSLYRGYGYTF; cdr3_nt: TGTGCCAGCAGTTTATACAGGGGGTATGGCTACACCTTC
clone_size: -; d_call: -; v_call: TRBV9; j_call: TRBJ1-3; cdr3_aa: CASSVSPRGSGNTIYF; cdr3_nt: TGTGCCAGCAGCGTATCCCCCCGGGGCTCTGGAAACACCATATATTTT
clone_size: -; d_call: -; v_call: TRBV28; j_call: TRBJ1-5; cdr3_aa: CASSLFGEGPGNQPQHF; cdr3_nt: TGTGCCAGCAGTTTATTCGGAGAGGGGCCCGGCAATCAGCCCCAGCATTTT
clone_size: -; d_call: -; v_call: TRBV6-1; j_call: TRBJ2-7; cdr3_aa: CASVIWLEQYF; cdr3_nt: TGTGCCAGCGTGATTTGGCTCGAGCAGTACTTC
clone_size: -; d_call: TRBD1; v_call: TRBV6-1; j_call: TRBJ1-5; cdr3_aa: CASSASTGGDRSNQPQHF; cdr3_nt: TGTGCCAGCAGTGCCTCGACAGGGGGTGATAGGAGCAATCAGCCCCAGCATTTT
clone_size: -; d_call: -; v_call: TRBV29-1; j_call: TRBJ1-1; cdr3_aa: CSVVSLGGVNTEAFF; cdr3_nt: TGCAGCGTTGTCTCCCTCGGGGGGGTGAACACTGAAGCTTTCTTT
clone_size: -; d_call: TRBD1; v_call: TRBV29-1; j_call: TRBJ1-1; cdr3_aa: CSAGRDRSTEAFF; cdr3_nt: TGCAGCGCTGGGCGGGACAGGAGCACTGAAGCTTTCTTT
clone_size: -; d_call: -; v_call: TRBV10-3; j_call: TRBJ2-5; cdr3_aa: CAISDREETQYF; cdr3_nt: TGTGCCATCAGTGACAGGGAAGAGACCCAGTACTTC
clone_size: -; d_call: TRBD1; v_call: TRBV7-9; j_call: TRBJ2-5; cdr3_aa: CASSATGWETQYF; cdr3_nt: TGTGCCAGCAGCGCGACAGGGTGGGAGACCCAGTACTTC
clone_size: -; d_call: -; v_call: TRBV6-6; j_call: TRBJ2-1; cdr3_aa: CASTRRVIDNEQFF; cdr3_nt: TGTGCCAGCACCCGGCGGGTAATCGACAATGAGCAGTTCTTC
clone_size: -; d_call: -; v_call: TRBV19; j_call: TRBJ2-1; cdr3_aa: CASSIQDRFIYNEQFF; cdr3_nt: TGTGCCAGTAGTATCCAAGACAGATTCATATACAATGAGCAGTTCTTC
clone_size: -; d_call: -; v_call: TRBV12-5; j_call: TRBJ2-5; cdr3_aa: CASGLWGGETQYF; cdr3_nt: TGTGCTAGTGGTTTGTGGGGTGGGGAGACCCAGTACTTC
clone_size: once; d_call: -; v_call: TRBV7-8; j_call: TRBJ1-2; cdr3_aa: CASGGVTERGYTF; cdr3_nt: TGTGCCAGCGGGGGAGTAACGGAACGTGGCTACACCTTC
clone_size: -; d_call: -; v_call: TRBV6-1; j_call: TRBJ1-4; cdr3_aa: CASSLTGSTNEKLFF; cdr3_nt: TGTGCCAGCAGCCTCACAGGGTCAACTAATGAAAAACTGTTTTTT
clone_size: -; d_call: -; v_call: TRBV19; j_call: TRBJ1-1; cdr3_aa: CASMGSTEAFF; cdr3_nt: TGTGCCAGTATGGGTAGCACTGAAGCTTTCTTT
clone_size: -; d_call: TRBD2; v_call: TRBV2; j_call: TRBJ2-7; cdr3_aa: CASRGSGGSAYEQYF; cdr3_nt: TGTGCCAGCAGAGGCAGCGGGGGGTCTGCCTACGAGCAGTACTTC
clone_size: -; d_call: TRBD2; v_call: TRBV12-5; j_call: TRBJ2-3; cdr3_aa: CASGLVGGDTQYF; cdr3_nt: TGTGCTAGTGGTTTGGTCGGGGGGGATACGCAGTATTTT
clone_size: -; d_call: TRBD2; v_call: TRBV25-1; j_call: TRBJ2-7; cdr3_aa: CASRRETSGDIYEQYF; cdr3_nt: TGTGCCAGCCGTCGAGAGACTAGCGGAGACATCTACGAGCAGTACTTC
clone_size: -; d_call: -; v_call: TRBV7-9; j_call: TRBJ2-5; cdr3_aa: CASSPTVGGEQYF; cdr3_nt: TGTGCCAGCAGCCCTACGGTGGGTGGTGAGCAGTACTTC
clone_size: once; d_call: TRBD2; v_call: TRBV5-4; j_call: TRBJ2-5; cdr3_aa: CASGPGLAGGGETQYF; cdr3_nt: TGTGCCAGCGGCCCGGGACTAGCGGGAGGTGGAGAGACCCAGTACTTC
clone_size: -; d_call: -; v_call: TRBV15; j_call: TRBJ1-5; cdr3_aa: CATSREPTLGMRTNQPQHF; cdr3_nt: TGTGCCACCAGCAGAGAACCAACCCTGGGGATGAGGACTAATCAGCCCCAGCATTTT
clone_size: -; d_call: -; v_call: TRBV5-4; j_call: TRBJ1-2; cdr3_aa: CASVSREGGYGYTF; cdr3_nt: TGTGCCAGCGTTTCCCGTGAGGGGGGGTATGGCTACACCTTC
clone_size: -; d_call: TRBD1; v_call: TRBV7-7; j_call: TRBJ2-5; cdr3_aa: CASSSTGVQETQYF; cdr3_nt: TGTGCCAGCAGCTCGACAGGGGTACAAGAGACCCAGTACTTC
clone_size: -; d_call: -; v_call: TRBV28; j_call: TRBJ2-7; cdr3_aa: CASSPEFYEQYF; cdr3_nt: TGTGCCAGCAGTCCCGAATTCTACGAGCAGTACTTC
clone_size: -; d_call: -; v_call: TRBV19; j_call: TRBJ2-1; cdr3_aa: CASSRLGYNEQFF; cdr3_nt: TGTGCCAGTAGTAGGCTAGGCTACAATGAGCAGTTCTTC
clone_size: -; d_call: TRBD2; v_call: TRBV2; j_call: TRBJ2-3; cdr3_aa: CASSSNSGSTDTQYF; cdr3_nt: TGTGCCAGCAGCTCGAATAGCGGGAGCACAGATACGCAGTATTTT